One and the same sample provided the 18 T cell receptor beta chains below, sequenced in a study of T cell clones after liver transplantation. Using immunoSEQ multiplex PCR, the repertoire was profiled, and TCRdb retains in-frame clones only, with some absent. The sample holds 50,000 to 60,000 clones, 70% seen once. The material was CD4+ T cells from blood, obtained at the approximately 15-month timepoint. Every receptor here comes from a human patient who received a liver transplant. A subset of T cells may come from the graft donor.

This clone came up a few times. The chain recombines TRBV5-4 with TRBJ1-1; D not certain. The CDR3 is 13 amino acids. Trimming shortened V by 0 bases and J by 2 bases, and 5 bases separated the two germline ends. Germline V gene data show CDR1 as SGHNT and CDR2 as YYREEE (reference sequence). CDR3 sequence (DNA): TGTGCCAGCAGCTTGGACAGCAACACTGAAGCTTTCTTT. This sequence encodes CASSLDSNTEAFF.

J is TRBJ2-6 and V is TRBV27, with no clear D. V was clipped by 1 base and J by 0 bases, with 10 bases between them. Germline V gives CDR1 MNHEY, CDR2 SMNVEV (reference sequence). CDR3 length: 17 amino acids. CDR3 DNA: TGTGCCAGCAGTTTATTTGCCGCGAGCTCTGGGGCCAACGTCCTGACTTTC. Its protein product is CASSLFAASSGANVLTF.

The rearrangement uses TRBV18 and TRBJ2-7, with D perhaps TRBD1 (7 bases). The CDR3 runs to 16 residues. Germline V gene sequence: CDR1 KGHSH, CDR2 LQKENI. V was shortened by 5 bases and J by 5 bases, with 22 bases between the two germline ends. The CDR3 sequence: CASSASGGIPGDEQYF. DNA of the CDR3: TGTGCCAGCTCAGCTTCAGGGGGGATCCCCGGGGACGAGCAGTACTTC.

The CDR3 DNA is TGTGCCAGCACTACGGGGTCCGGGAACACCGGGGAGCTGTTTTTT. Amino acid sequence: CASTTGSGNTGELFF. The rearrangement uses TRBV6-5 and TRBJ2-2; weak D call: TRBD2 (5 bases). The CDR3 totals 15 residues. Trimming pared 7 bases from V and 1 base from J, leaving 13 bases between. The germline CDR1 and CDR2 sequences are MNHEY and SVGAGI.

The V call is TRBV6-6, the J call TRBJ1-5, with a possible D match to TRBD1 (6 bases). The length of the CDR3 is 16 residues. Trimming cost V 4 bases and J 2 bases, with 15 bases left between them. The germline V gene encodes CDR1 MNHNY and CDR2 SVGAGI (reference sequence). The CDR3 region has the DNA TGTGCCAGCAGTTTGGGGGTGGCAGGGGGCAATCAGCCCCAGCATTTT. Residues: CASSLGVAGGNQPQHF.

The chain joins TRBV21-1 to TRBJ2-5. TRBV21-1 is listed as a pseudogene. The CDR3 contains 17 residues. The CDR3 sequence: CASSKPRHLRVKETQYF. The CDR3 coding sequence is TGTGCCAGCAGCAAACCCCGCCACCTAAGGGTAAAAGAGACCCAGTACTTC.

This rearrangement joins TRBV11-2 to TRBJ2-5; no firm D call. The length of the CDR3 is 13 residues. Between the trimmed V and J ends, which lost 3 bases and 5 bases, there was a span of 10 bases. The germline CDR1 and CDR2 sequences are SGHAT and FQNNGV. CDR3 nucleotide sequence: TGTGCCAGCAGCTTGCGGTTTAGGGAGACCCAGTACTTC. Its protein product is CASSLRFRETQYF.

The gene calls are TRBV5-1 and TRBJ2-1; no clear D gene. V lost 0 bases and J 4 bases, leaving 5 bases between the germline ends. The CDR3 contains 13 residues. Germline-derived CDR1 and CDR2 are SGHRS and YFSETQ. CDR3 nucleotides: TGCGCCAGCAGCTTGGACAGATACAATGAGCAGTTCTTC. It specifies CASSLDRYNEQFF. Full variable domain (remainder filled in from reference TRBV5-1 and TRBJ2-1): KAGVTQTPRYLIKTRGQQVTLSCSPISGHRSVSWYQQTPGQGLQFLFEYFSETQRNKGNFPGRFSGRQFSNSRSEMNVSTLELGDSALYLCASSLDRYNEQFFGPGTRLTVL.

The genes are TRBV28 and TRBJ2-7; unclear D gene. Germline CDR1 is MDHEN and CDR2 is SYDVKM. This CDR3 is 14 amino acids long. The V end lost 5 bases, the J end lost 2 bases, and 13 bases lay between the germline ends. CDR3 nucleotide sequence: TGTGCCAGCAGTCGGGCGACACTCACCTACGAGCAGTACTTC. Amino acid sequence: CASSRATLTYEQYF.

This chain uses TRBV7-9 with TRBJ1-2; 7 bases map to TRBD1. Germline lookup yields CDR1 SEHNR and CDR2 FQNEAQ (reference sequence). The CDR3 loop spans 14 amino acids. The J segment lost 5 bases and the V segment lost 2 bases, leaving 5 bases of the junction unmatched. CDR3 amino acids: CASSLTGDQYGYTF. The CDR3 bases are TGTGCCAGCAGCTTAACAGGGGATCAATATGGCTACACCTTC.

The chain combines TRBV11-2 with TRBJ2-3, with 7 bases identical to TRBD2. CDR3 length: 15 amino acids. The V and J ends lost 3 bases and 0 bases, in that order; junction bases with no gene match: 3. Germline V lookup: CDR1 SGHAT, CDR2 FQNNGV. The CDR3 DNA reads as TGTGCCAGCAGCTTCCTAGCGGCGAGCACAGATACGCAGTATTTT. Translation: CASSFLAASTDTQYF. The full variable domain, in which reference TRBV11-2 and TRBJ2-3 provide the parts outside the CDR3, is EAGVAQSPRYKIIEKRQSVAFWCNPISGHATLYWYQQILGQGPKLLIQFQNNGVVDDSQLPKDRFSAERLKGVDSTLKIQPAKLEDSAVYLCASSFLAASTDTQYFGPGTRLTVL.

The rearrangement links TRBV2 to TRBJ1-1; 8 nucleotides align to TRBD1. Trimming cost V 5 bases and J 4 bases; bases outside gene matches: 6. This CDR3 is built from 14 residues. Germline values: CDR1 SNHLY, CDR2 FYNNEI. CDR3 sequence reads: CASSPDREVTEAFF. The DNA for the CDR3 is TGTGCCAGCAGTCCGGACAGGGAGGTCACTGAAGCTTTCTTT.

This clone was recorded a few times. This chain's CDR3 is CASSDPPAGTDTQYF. The CDR3 bases are TGTGCCAGCAGTGACCCCCCAGCGGGGACAGATACGCAGTATTTT. This sequence joins TRBV6-1 and TRBJ2-3; 7 nucleotides match TRBD2. The CDR3 loop spans 15 amino acids. Unmatched junction bases numbered 6, after V lost 3 bases and J lost 3 bases. CDR1 is MNHNS, CDR2 SASEGT, per germline.

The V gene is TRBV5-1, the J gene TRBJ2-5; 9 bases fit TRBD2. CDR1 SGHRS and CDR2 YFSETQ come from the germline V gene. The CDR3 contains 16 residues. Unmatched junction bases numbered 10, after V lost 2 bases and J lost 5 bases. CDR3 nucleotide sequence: TGCGCCAGCAGCTTCTCAAGCGGGGGGTCCTGGGAGACCCAGTACTTC. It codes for CASSFSSGGSWETQYF.

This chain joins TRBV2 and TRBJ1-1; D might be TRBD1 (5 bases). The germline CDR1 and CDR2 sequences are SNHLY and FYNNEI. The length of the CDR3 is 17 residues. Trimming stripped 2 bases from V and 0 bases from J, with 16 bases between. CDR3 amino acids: CASSESRVFSMNTEAFF. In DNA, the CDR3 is TGTGCCAGCAGTGAATCCAGGGTTTTCTCAATGAACACTGAAGCTTTCTTT.

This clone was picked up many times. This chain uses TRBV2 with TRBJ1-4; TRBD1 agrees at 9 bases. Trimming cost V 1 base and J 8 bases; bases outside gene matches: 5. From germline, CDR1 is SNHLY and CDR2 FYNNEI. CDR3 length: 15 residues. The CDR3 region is CASSEGGQGWEKLFF. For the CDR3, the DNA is TGTGCCAGCAGTGAAGGGGGACAGGGTTGGGAAAAACTGTTTTTT.

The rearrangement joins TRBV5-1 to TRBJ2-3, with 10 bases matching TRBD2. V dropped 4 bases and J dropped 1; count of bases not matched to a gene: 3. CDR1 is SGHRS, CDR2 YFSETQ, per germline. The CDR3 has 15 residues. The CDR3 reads CASSPGTSGTDTQYF. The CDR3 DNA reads TGCGCCAGCAGCCCCGGGACTAGCGGCACAGATACGCAGTATTTT.

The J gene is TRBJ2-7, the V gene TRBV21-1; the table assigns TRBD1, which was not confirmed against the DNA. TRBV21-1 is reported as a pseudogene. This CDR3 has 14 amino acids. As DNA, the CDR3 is TGTGCCAGCCCCACCCCGGGACAGTACTACGAGCAGTACTTC. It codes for CASPTPGQYYEQYF.